The next 19 T cell receptor beta chains were all read from a single sample in a study of cytomegalovirus exposure and HLA in healthy donors. PCR primers comprised 60 Vbeta and 13 Jbeta primers. Some clones are missing from TCRdb's copy, which holds only in-frame ones; the method was immunoSEQ multiplex PCR. The data hold fewer than 75,000 clones, with approximately 80% observed a single time. The specimen was PBMCs. The receptors come from a man younger than 45 in good health and CMV-seronegative.

The J gene is TRBJ2-7, the V gene TRBV7-2, with 12 bases identical to TRBD1. Trimming removed 4 bases from V and 5 bases from J; junction bases left unmatched: 6. CDR3 length equals 15 residues. Germline V gene lookup returns CDR1 SGHTA and CDR2 FQGNSA. CDR3 amino acids: CASSSPGQGAHEQYF. CDR3 sequence (DNA): TGTGCCAGCAGCTCCCCGGGACAGGGGGCCCACGAGCAGTACTTC.

V usage is TRBV29-1 and J usage is TRBJ2-1, with 8 positions matching TRBD2. There are 15 residues in the CDR3. The germline V gene encodes CDR1 SQVTM and CDR2 ANQGSEA. J was trimmed by 8 bases and V by 7 bases; bases with no gene match: 16. The CDR3 loop reads CSARVLVAGYDEQFF. The CDR3 region has the DNA TGCAGCGCCCGGGTTTTGGTAGCGGGATATGATGAGCAGTTCTTC.

V is TRBV4-3 and J is TRBJ2-2, with TRBD2 matching over 11 bases. The germline gives CDR1 LGHNA, CDR2 YSLEER. The CDR3 sequence is 18 residues long. The V and J ends lost 4 bases and 4 bases, in that order; junction bases with no gene match: 11. The CDR3 DNA sequence: TGCGCCAGCAGCCTAAACTTGGGTACTAGCGGGAGCACCGGGGAGCTGTTTTTT. Amino acid sequence: CASSLNLGTSGSTGELFF.

V usage is TRBV6-6 and J usage is TRBJ2-5, with D maybe TRBD2 (5 bases). With the DNA end fitting TRBJ2-7 better, the J assignment may be wrong. This CDR3 contains 14 residues. CDR1 is MNHNY, CDR2 SVGAGI, per germline (reference sequence). CDR3 DNA sequence: TGTGCCAGCAGTTACGGGCCCGAGGGAACCGAGCAGTACTTC. Its protein product is CASSYGPEGTEQYF.

The chain combines TRBV11-3 with TRBJ2-3, with D hard to call. Trimming removed 1 base from V and 0 bases from J, with 5 bases in between. This CDR3 region has 14 residues. The V gene's germline CDR1 is SGHNT and CDR2 YENEEA. The CDR3: CASSLGASTDTQYF. The CDR3 bases are TGTGCCAGCAGCTTAGGGGCCAGCACAGATACGCAGTATTTT.

The rearrangement joins TRBV18 to TRBJ1-2, with a possible D match to TRBD1 (6 bases). The CDR3 is made up of 14 amino acids. The germline V gene encodes CDR1 KGHSH and CDR2 LQKENI. V lost 5 bases and J lost 5, with 15 bases in between. As DNA, the CDR3 is TGTGCCAGCTCAACCGAACAGGGTTCTTATGGCTACACCTTC. Its protein product is CASSTEQGSYGYTF.

Written as DNA, the CDR3 is TGTGCCAGCAGCCTACAGGGATACTCCCCCTACGAGCAGTACTTC. Its protein product is CASSLQGYSPYEQYF. The chain employs TRBV9 and TRBJ2-7, with D perhaps TRBD1 (6 bases). CDR1 SGDLS and CDR2 YYNGEE come from the germline V gene. The CDR3 has 15 amino acids. The V end lost 4 bases, the J end lost 2 bases, and 16 bases lay between the germline ends.

This clone was seen a single time. V usage is TRBV29-1 and J usage is TRBJ1-1; TRBD1 matches at 9 bases. CDR1 SQVTM and CDR2 ANQGSEA come from the germline V gene. CDR3 length equals 14 residues. The V and J ends lost 2 bases and 2 bases, in that order; junction bases with no gene match: 3. The CDR3, as DNA: TGCAGCGTTGAAACAGGGGGCTCAAACACTGAAGCTTTCTTT. It yields the protein CSVETGGSNTEAFF.

The chain uses TRBV2 and TRBJ2-7; 8 bases are a match to TRBD1. The ends lost 4 bases at V and 5 bases at J; junction bases unmatched: 13. CDR1 SNHLY and CDR2 FYNNEI come from the germline V gene. This CDR3 is built from 16 residues. CDR3 amino acids: CASSGDRTLVRNEQYF. Written as DNA, the CDR3 is TGTGCCAGCAGTGGGGACAGGACCCTAGTAAGGAACGAGCAGTACTTC.

The gene calls are TRBV18 and TRBJ2-2; tentative D call: TRBD1 (6 bases). The germline gives CDR1 KGHSH, CDR2 LQKENI. The CDR3 sequence is 17 residues long. Trimming cost V 0 bases and J 1 base, with 12 bases left between them. CDR3 amino acids: CASSPPMGALNTGELFF. The CDR3 bases are TGTGCCAGCTCACCACCGATGGGGGCCTTGAACACCGGGGAGCTGTTTTTT.

This clone was seen a few times. The chain is built from TRBV10-3 and TRBJ1-6; D not resolved. From germline, CDR1 is ENHRY and CDR2 SYGVKD. The ends were cut back, 11 bases at V and 10 bases at J, with 18 bases in the middle. This CDR3 region has 13 residues. CDR3 coding DNA: TGTGCCTGTTCGAGGGAAGGCGGCTCACCCCTCCACTTT. Its translation is CACSREGGSPLHF.

The chain employs TRBV5-1 and TRBJ2-7; D is perhaps TRBD1 (5 bases). The V and J ends lost 0 bases and 3 bases respectively, with 13 bases between them. Germline-derived CDR1 and CDR2 are SGHRS and YFSETQ. The length of the CDR3 is 15 residues. The DNA of the CDR3 is TGCGCCAGCAGCTTGGGGCAGGGTTTTGACTACGAGCAGTACTTC. This gives the protein CASSLGQGFDYEQYF.

The V and J genes are TRBV7-9 and TRBJ2-7; D remains unclear. The CDR3 runs to 14 residues. The V and J ends lost 4 bases and 0 bases respectively, with 10 bases between them. The germline V gene encodes CDR1 SEHNR and CDR2 FQNEAQ (reference sequence). The CDR3 loop is CASSSDGDSYEQYF. In DNA form, the CDR3 reads TGTGCCAGCAGCTCAGACGGAGACTCCTACGAGCAGTACTTC. Drawing the rest from reference TRBV7-9 and TRBJ2-7, the complete variable domain is DTGVSQNPRHKITKRGQNVTFRCDPISEHNRLYWYRQTLGQGPEFLTYFQNEAQLEKSRLLSDRFSAERPKGSFSTLEIQRTEQGDSAMYLCASSSDGDSYEQYFGPGTRLTVT.

Only a few counts were recorded for this clone. The chain is built from TRBV2 and TRBJ1-1; TRBD1 matches at 7 bases. This CDR3 spans 14 amino acids. CDR1 SNHLY and CDR2 FYNNEI come from the germline V gene. V shed 7 bases and J 1 base; nucleotides not matched to a gene: 6. CDR3 region: CASTLTGRNTEAFF. DNA of the CDR3: TGTGCCAGCACATTGACAGGGAGGAACACTGAAGCTTTCTTT.

V usage is TRBV6-6 and J usage is TRBJ1-5; D is possibly TRBD1 (5 bases). The CDR3 has 14 residues. V lost 5 bases and J 3 bases, leaving 11 bases between the germline ends. CDR1 is MNHNY and CDR2 is SVGAGI in the germline V gene (reference sequence). CDR3 region: CASSRDFDNQPQHF. As DNA, the CDR3 is TGTGCCAGCAGTCGGGACTTCGACAATCAGCCCCAGCATTTT.

V is TRBV7-9 and J is TRBJ1-1; D remains unclear. Trimming stripped 6 bases from V and 0 bases from J, with 23 bases between. This CDR3 spans 18 amino acids. Germline V CDR1 and CDR2: SEHNR, FQNEAQ (reference sequence). The CDR3 is CASSDGGRLLLMNTEAFF. In DNA, the CDR3 is TGTGCCAGCAGTGACGGAGGGAGGTTGTTATTAATGAACACTGAAGCTTTCTTT.

The chain joins TRBV6-6 to TRBJ1-2, with D possibly being TRBD1 (5 bases). CDR1 MNHNY and CDR2 SVGAGI come from the germline V gene (reference sequence). CDR3 length: 13 amino acids. V lost 4 bases, J lost 6 bases, and 12 bases lay in between. CDR3 sequence reads: CASSLGAKDGYTF. The CDR3, as DNA: TGTGCCAGCAGTTTAGGGGCAAAGGATGGCTACACCTTC.

The rearrangement uses TRBV7-9 and TRBJ2-5; 8 nucleotides match TRBD2. Per the germline V gene, CDR1 is SEHNR and CDR2 is FQNEAQ (reference sequence). V was pared by 1 base and J by 2 bases, with 6 bases of the junction left unmatched. CDR3 length: 16 amino acids. The CDR3 sequence is CASSLGTAGVQETQYF. The DNA for the CDR3 is TGTGCCAGCAGCTTAGGCACAGCGGGGGTGCAAGAGACCCAGTACTTC.

V and J are TRBV7-6 and TRBJ2-1, with 10 bases matching TRBD1. Germline CDR1 and CDR2: SGHVS and FNYEAQ. The CDR3 consists of 15 residues. V was clipped by 2 bases and J by 10 bases; unmatched bases: 8. In DNA, the CDR3 is TGTGCCAGCAGCTTACGGGACAGGGGATCTCAGGAGCAGTTCTTC. It codes for CASSLRDRGSQEQFF. The full variable domain, in which reference TRBV7-6 and TRBJ2-1 provide the parts outside the CDR3, is GAGVSQSPRYKVTKRGQDVALRCDPISGHVSLYWYRQALGQGPEFLTYFNYEAQQDKSGLPNDRFSAERPEGSISTLTIQRTEQRDSAMYRCASSLRDRGSQEQFFGPGTRLTVL.